A selection of T cell receptor beta chains follows, all from one sample in a study of T cell responses to AZD1222 COVID-19 vaccine. The data were produced by immunoSEQ multiplex PCR, yet TCRdb's version contains in-frame clones alone and is incomplete. The sample gives about 110,000 clones, 84% of which show up once; around 9.9% is in the top ten. The sequencing here drew on peripheral blood, taken on day 0 of AZD1222 vaccination. All receptors come from an adult in good health. Both conserved end residues are part of each CDR3.

V	J	CDR3
TRBV4-1	TRBJ2-1	CASSQDPWTSGGGKSSYNEQFF
TRBV7-9	TRBJ2-7	CASTSGQNYEQYF
TRBV28	TRBJ1-2	CASRIGVRYGYTF
TRBV7-9	TRBJ1-2	CASSLGGRGHRGGGYTF
TRBV28	TRBJ2-7	CASSLYRYEQYF
TRBV12-3/TRBV12-4	TRBJ1-1	CASSEGQSYEAFF
TRBV19	TRBJ1-5	CASRDRVNQPQHF
TRBV28	TRBJ1-2	CASSSPRTGGYTF
TRBV6-5	TRBJ2-5	CASSYGPTETQYF
TRBV9	TRBJ2-5	CASSGGATAGGSGQETQYF
TRBV3-1/TRBV3-2	TRBJ1-6	CASSPTTPNSPLHF